This entry concerns a single T cell receptor beta chain. From the 5' RACE reads, TCRdb called clonotypes with MiXCR, one entry per CDR3 protein. Among roughly 690,000 distinct CDR3 sequences listed, roughly 6% were seen once. This entry comes from a study of identical twins. Sequencing input: naive T cells sorted from blood. This clonotype was obtained from a young man in good health.

CDR3 sequence (DNA): TGCAGTGCCCTGGCCACGGGACGTACCATCTACGAGCAGTACTTC. Residues: CSALATGRTIYEQYF. J is TRBJ2-7 and V is TRBV20-1, with D perhaps given as TRBD1 or TRBD2 (5 bases each). Between the trimmed V and J ends, which lost 6 bases and 3 bases, there was a span of 21 bases. The CDR3 sequence is 15 residues long. Germline values: CDR1 DFQATT, CDR2 SNEGSKA (reference sequence).